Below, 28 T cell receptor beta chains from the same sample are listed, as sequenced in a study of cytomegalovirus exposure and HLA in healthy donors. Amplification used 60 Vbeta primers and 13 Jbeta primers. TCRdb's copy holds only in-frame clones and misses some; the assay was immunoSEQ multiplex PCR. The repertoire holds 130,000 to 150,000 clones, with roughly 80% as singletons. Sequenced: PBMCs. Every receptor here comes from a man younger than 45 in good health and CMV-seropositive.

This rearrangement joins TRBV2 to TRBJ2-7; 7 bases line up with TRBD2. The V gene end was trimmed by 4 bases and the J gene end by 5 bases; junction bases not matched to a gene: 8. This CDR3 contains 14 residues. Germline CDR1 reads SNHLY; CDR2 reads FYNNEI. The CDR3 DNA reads TGTGCCAGCAGTGCCAGCGGGGTACGTAACGAGCAGTACTTC. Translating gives CASSASGVRNEQYF.

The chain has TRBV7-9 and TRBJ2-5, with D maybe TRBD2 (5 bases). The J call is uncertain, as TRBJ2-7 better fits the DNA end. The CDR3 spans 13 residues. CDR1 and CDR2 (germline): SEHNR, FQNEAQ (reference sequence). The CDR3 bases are TGTGCCAGCAGCCGTGACTACTCCTACGAGCAGTACTTC. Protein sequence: CASSRDYSYEQYF.

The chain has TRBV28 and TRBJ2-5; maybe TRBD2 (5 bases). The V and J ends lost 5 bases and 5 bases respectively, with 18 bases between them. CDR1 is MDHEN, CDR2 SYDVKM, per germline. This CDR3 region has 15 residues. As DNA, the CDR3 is TGTGCCAGCAGTACCCTCAAGCGGATAGGGGAGACCCAGTACTTC. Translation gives CASSTLKRIGETQYF.

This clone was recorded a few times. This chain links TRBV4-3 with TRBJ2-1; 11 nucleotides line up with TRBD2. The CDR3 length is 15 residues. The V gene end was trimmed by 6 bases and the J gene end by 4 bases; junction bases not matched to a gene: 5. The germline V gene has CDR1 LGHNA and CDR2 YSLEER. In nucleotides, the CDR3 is TGCGCCAGCAGTCCTACTAGCGGGGGATACAATGAGCAGTTCTTC. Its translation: CASSPTSGGYNEQFF.

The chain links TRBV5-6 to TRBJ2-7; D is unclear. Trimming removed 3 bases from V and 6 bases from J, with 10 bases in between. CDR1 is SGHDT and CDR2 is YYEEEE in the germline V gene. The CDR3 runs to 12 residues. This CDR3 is CASSSRSGEQYF. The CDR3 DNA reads TGTGCCAGCAGCTCTAGATCTGGCGAGCAGTACTTC.

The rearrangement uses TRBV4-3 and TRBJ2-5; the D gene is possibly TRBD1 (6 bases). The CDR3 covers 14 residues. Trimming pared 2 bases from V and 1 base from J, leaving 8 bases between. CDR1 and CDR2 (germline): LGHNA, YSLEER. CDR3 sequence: CASSQRTVQETQYF. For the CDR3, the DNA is TGCGCCAGCAGCCAAAGGACAGTCCAAGAGACCCAGTACTTC.

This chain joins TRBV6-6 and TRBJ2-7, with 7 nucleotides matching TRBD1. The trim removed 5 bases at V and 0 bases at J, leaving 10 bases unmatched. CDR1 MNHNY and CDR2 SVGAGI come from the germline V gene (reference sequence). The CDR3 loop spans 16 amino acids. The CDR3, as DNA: TGTGCCAGCAGTCCCCGAACGACAGGGTCCTCCTACGAGCAGTACTTC. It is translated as CASSPRTTGSSYEQYF.

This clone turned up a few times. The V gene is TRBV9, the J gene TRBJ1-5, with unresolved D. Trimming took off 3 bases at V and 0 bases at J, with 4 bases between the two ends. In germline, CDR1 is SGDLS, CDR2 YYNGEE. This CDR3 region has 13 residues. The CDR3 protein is CASSGHSNQPQHF. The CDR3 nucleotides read TGTGCCAGCAGCGGACATAGCAATCAGCCCCAGCATTTT.

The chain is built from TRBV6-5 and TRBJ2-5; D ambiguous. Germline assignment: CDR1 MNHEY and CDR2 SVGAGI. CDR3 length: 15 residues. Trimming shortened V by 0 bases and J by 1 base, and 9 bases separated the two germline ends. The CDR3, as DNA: TGTGCCAGCAGTTACTCCTGGAGTAGCCAAGAGACCCAGTACTTC. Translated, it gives CASSYSWSSQETQYF.

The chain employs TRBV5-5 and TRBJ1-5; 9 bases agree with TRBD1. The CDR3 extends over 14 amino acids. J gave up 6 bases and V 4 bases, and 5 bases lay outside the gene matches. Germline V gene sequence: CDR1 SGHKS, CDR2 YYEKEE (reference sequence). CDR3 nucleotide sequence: TGTGCCAGCAGCCAGGGACAGGGTGTTCAGCCCCAGCATTTT. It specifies CASSQGQGVQPQHF.

CDR3 in DNA: TGTGCCAGCAGCCACGGGACAGGGAGGGACGGCACAGATACGCAGTATTTT. It translates to CASSHGTGRDGTDTQYF. This chain links TRBV4-2 with TRBJ2-3, with 9 nucleotides matching TRBD1. Trimming at V came to 3 bases and at J to 1 base, leaving 8 bases not matched to a gene. The CDR3 contains 17 residues. Germline CDR1 is LGHNA and CDR2 is YNFKEQ.

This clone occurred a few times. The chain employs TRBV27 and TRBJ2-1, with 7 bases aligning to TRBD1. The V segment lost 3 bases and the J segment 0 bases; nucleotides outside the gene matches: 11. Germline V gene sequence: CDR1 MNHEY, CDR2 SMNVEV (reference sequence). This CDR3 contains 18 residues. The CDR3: CASSLVYRGLSSYNEQFF. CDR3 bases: TGTGCCAGCAGTTTGGTATATAGGGGGCTCAGCTCCTACAATGAGCAGTTCTTC.

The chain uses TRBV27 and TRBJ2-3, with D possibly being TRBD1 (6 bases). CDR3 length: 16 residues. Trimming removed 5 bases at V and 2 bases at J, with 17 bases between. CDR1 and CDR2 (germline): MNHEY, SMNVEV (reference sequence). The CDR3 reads CASSPFSGVYTDTQYF. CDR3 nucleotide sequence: TGTGCCAGCAGTCCATTCTCAGGGGTTTACACAGATACGCAGTATTTT.

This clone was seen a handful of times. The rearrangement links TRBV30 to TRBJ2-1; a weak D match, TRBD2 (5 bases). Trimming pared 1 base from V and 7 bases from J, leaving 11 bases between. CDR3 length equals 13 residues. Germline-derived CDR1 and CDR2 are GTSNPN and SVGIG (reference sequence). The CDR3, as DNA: TGTGCCTGGAGTGACGGGGTTCGGAATGAGCAGTTCTTC. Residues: CAWSDGVRNEQFF.

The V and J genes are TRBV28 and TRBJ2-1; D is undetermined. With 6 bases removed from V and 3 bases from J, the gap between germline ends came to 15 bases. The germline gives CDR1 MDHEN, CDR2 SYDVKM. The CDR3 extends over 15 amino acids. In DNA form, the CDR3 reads TGTGCCAGCAGCCGACTTGAGTATTTCTACAATGAGCAGTTCTTC. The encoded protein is CASSRLEYFYNEQFF.

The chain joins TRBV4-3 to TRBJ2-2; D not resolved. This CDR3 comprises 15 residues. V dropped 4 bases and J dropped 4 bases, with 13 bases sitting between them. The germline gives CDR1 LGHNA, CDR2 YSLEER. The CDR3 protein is CASSPSLRGTGELFF. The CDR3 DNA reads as TGCGCCAGCAGCCCGAGTCTCCGAGGCACCGGGGAGCTGTTTTTT.

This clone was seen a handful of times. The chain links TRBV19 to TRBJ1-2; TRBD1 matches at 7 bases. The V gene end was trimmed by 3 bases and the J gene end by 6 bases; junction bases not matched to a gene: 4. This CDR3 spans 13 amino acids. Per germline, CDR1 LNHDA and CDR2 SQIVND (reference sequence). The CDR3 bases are TGTGCCAGTAGTATCCTTGGACAGGATGGCTACACCTTC. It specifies CASSILGQDGYTF.

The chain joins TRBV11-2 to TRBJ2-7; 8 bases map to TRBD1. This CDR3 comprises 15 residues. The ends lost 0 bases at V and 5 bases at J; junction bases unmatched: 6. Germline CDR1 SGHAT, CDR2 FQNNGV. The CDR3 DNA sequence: TGTGCCAGCAGCTTAGAGCCAGGGGGCTTCCACGAGCAGTACTTC. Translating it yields CASSLEPGGFHEQYF. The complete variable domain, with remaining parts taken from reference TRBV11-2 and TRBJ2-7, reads EAGVAQSPRYKIIEKRQSVAFWCNPISGHATLYWYQQILGQGPKLLIQFQNNGVVDDSQLPKDRFSAERLKGVDSTLKIQPAKLEDSAVYLCASSLEPGGFHEQYFGPGTRLTVT.

CDR3 bases: TGTGCCAGCACCCAAGGACAGGGGCTATCAGATACGCAGTATTTT. Translated: CASTQGQGLSDTQYF. V is TRBV6-6 and J is TRBJ2-3; 9 nucleotides line up with TRBD1. Losses at the gene ends were 7 bases for V and 4 bases for J; bases not matched to a gene: 9. Germline-derived CDR1 and CDR2 are MNHNY and SVGAGI (reference sequence). CDR3 length: 15 residues.

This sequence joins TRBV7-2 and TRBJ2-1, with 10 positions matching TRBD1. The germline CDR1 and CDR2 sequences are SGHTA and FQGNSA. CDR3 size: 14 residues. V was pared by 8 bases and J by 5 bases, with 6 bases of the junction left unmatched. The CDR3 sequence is CASCRDRGDNEQFF. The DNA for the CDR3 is TGTGCCAGCTGCCGGGACAGGGGTGACAATGAGCAGTTCTTC.

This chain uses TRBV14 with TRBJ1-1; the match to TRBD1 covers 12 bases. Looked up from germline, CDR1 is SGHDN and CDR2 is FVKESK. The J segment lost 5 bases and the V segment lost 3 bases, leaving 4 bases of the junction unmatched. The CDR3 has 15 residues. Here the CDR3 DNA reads TGTGCCAGCAGCCACCGGGACAGGGGGCTGACTGAAGCTTTCTTT. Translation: CASSHRDRGLTEAFF. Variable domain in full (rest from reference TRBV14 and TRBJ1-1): EAGVTQFPSHSVIEKGQTVTLRCDPISGHDNLYWYRRVMGKEIKFLLHFVKESKQDESGMPNNRFLAERTGGTYSTLKVQPAELEDSGVYFCASSHRDRGLTEAFFGQGTRLTVV.

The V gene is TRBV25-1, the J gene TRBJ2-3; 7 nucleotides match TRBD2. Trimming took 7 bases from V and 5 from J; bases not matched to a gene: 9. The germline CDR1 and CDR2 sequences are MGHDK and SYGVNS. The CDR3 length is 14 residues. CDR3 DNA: TGTGCCAGCATGCTCCAGGGCGGGGGAGATACGCAGTATTTT. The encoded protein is CASMLQGGGDTQYF.

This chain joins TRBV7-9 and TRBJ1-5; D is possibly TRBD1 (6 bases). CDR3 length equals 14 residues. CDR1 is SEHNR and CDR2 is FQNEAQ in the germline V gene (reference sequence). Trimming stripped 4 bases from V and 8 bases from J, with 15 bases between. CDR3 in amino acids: CASSSGQWGEPQHF. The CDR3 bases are TGTGCCAGCAGCTCAGGACAGTGGGGAGAGCCCCAGCATTTT.

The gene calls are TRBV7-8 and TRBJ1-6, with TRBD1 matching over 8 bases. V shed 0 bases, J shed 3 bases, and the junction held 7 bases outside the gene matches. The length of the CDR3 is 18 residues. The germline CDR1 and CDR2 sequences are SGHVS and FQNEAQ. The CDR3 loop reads CASSLARTGSRYNSPLHF. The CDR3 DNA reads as TGTGCCAGCAGCTTAGCGCGGACAGGGTCTCGCTATAATTCACCCCTCCACTTT.

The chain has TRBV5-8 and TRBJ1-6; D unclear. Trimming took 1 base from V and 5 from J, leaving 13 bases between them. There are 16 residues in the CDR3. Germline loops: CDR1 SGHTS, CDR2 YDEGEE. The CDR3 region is CASSLSRSGNNSPLHF. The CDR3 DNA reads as TGTGCCAGCAGCTTGAGTCGCAGCGGTAATAATTCACCCCTCCACTTT.

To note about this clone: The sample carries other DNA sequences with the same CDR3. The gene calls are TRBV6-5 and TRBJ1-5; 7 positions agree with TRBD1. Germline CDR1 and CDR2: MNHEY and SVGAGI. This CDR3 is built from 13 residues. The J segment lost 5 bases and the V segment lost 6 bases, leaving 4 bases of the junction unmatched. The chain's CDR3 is CASSRDRDQPQHF. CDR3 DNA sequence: TGTGCCAGCAGCCGGGACAGAGATCAGCCCCAGCATTTT.

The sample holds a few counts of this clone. The CDR3 nucleotides read TGTGCCAGGCCGGACAGGAGGTGGGACACCGGGGAGCTGTTTTTT. It translates to CARPDRRWDTGELFF. The chain uses TRBV6-5 and TRBJ2-2; 7 bases are shared with TRBD1. The CDR3 is 15 residues long. The trim removed 9 bases at V and 3 bases at J, leaving 10 bases unmatched. In germline, CDR1 is MNHEY, CDR2 SVGAGI.

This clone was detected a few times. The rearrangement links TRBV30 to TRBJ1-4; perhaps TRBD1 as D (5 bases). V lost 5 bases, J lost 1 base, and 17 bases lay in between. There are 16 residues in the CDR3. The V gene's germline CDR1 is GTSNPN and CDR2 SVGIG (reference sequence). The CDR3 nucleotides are TGTGCCTGGTCTGTAGGCCAGGGAGGAACTAATGAAAAACTGTTTTTT. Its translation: CAWSVGQGGTNEKLFF.